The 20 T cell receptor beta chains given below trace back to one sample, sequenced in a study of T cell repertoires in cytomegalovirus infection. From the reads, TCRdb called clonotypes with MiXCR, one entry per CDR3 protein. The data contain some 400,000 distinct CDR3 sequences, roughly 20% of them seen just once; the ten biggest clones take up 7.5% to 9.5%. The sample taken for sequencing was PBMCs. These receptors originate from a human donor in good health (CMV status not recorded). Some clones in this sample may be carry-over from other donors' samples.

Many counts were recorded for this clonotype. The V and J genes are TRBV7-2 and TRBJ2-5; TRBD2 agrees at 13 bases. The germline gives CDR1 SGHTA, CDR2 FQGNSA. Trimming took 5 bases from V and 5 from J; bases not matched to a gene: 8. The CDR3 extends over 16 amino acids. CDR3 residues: CASSTWTSGSYETQYF. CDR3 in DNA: TGTGCCAGCAGCACATGGACTAGCGGGAGCTATGAGACCCAGTACTTC.

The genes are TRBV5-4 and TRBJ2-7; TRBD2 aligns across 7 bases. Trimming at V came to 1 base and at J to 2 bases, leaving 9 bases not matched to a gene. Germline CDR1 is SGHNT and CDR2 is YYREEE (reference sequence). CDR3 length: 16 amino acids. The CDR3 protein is CASSLHGGSTAYEQYF. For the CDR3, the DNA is TGTGCCAGCAGCTTGCACGGCGGGAGTACAGCCTACGAGCAGTACTTC.

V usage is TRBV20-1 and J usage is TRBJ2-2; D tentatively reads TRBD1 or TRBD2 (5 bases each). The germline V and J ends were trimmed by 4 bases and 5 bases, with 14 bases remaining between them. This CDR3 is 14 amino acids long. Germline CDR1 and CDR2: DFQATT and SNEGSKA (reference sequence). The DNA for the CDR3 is TGCAGTGCTATGTGGGGGAGCGGAACCGGGGAGCTGTTTTTT. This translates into CSAMWGSGTGELFF.

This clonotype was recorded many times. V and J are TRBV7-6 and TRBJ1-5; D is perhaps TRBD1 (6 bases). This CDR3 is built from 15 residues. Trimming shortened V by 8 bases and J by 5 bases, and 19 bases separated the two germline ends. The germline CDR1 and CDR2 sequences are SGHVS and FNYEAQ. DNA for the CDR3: TGTGCCAGCTCTTGGGGGGCTGGGGAGGATCAGCCCCAGCATTTT. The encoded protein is CASSWGAGEDQPQHF.

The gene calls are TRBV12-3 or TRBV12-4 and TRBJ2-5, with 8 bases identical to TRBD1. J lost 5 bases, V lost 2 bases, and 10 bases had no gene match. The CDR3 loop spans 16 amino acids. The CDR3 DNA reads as TGTGCCAGCAGTTTAACAGGGGGTGGTTCCAATGAGACCCAGTACTTC. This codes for CASSLTGGGSNETQYF.

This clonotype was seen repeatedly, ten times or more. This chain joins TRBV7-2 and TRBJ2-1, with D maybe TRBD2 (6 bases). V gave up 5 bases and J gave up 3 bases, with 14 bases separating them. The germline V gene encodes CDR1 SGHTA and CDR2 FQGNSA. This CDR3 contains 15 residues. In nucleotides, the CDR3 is TGTGCCAGCAGCCGACGACTAGTTGTCTACAATGAGCAGTTCTTC. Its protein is CASSRRLVVYNEQFF.

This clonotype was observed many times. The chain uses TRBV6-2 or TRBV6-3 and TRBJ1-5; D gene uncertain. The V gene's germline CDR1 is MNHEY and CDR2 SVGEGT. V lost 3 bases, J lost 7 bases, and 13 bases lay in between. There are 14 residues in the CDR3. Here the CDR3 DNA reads TGTGCCAGCAGTTATTCGGGGAGGGCACAGCCCCAGCATTTT. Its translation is CASSYSGRAQPQHF.

CDR3 bases: TGTGCCACCCGCTCGGGGAGGGAGCAGTTCTTC. This sequence encodes CATRSGREQFF. The rearrangement joins TRBV24-1 to TRBJ2-1; possibly TRBD2 for D (6 bases). Germline V gene sequence: CDR1 KGHDR, CDR2 SFDVKD. This CDR3 comprises 11 residues. V lost 9 bases and J lost 10, with 12 bases in between.

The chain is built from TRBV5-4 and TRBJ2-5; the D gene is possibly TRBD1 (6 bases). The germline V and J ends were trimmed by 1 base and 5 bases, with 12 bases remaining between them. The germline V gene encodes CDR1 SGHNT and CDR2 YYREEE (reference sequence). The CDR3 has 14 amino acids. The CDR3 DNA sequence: TGTGCCAGCAGCTTGTGGGGGCGAGGGGAGACCCAGTACTTC. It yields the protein CASSLWGRGETQYF.

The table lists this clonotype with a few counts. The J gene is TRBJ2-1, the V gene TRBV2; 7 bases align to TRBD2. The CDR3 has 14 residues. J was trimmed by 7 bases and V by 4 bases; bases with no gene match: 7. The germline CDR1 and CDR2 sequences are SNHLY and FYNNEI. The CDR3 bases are TGTGCCAGCAGTGGGACTAGATCGGGAAATGAGCAGTTCTTC. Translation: CASSGTRSGNEQFF.

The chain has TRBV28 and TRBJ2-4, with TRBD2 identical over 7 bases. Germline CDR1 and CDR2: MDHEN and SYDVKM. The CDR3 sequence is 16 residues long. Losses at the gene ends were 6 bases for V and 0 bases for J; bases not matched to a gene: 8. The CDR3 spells CASSRERGLAKNIQYF. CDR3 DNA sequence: TGTGCCAGCAGCCGGGAGCGGGGCCTAGCCAAAAACATTCAGTACTTC.

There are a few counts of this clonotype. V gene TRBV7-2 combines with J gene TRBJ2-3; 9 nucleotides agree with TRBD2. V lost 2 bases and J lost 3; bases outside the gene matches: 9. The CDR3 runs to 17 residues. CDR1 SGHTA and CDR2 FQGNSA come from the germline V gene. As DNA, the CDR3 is TGTGCCAGCAGCTTAAGGGGTGCGGGAGGGCCGACAGATACGCAGTATTTT. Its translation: CASSLRGAGGPTDTQYF.

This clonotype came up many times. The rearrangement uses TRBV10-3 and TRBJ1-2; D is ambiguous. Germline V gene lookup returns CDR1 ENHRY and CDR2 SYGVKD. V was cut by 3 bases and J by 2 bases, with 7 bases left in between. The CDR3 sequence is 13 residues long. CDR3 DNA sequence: TGTGCCATCAGTGATCGTGAGAACTATGGCTACACCTTC. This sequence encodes CAISDRENYGYTF.

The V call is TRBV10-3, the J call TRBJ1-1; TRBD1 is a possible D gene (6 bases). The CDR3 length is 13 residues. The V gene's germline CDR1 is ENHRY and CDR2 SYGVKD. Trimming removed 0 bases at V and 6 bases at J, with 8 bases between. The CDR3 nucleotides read TGTGCCATCAGTGAGTCGGGGGGCTCTGAAGCTTTCTTT. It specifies CAISESGGSEAFF.

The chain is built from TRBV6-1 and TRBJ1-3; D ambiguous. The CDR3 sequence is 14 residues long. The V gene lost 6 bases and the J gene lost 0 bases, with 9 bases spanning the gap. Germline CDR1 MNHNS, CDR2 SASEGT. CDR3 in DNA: TGTGCCAGCAGCCCCGCACCCTCTGGAAACACCATATATTTT. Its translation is CASSPAPSGNTIYF.

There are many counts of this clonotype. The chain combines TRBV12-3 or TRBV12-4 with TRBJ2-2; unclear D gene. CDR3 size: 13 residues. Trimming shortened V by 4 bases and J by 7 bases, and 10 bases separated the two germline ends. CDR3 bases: TGTGCCAGCAGTTGGGTTACCGGCGGGGAGCTGTTTTTT. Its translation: CASSWVTGGELFF.

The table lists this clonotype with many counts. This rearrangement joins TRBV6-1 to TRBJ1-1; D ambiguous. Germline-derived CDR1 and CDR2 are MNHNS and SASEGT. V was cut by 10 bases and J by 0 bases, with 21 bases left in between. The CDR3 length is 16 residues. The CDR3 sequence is CATSRADGIMNTEAFF. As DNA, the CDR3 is TGTGCCACGTCCCGCGCGGACGGAATAATGAACACTGAAGCTTTCTTT.

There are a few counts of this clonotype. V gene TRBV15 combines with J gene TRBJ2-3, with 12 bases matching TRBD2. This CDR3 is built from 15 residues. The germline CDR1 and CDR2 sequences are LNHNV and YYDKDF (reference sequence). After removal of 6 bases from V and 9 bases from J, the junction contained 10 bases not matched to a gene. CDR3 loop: CATSPASGGAGTQYF. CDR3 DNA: TGTGCCACCAGTCCTGCTAGCGGGGGGGCCGGGACGCAGTATTTT.

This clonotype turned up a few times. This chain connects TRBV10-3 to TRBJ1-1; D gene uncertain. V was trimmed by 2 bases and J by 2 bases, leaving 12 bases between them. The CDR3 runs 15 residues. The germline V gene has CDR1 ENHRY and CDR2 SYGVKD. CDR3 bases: TGTGCCATCAGTGAGCGGACGGTGGGCAACACTGAAGCTTTCTTT. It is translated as CAISERTVGNTEAFF.

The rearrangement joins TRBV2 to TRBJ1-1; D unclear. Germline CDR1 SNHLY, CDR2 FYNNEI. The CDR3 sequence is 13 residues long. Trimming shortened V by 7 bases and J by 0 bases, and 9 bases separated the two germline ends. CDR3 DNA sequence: TGTGCCAGCAAATTGGACGTGAACACTGAAGCTTTCTTT. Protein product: CASKLDVNTEAFF.